A selection of T cell receptor beta chains follows, all from one sample in a study of identifying expanded T cells in peripheral blood. Sequencing was performed with immunoSEQ multiplex PCR; in TCRdb, only in-frame clones are kept and a portion is missing. The repertoire holds 70,000 to 95,000 clones, 88% seen once, with 3.9% in the top ten. The sample comprised blood. The receptors were gathered from a person aged 18 to 75 in good health. The CDR3 runs from the conserved cysteine through the conserved F or W. The D gene is left open where the match is weak. Clone size is given for some rows only: seen once, a few or many times, or a class if the clone is expanded.

J | V | D | size | DNA | CDR3
TRBJ1-2 | TRBV5-4 | TRBD1 | - | TGTGCCAGCAGCTACGACAGGGGAGGTTTGCGCTACACCTTC | CASSYDRGGLRYTF
TRBJ1-6 | TRBV4-3 | - | once | TGCGCCAGCAGCGGAAGTGCGGAGAATTCACCCCTCCACTTT | CASSGSAENSPLHF
TRBJ2-3 | TRBV12-5 | - | - | TGTGCTAGTGGTTTGGGGGGAGATACGCAGTATTTT | CASGLGGDTQYF
TRBJ2-7 | TRBV28 | TRBD2 | - | TGTGCCAGCAGTCCTCATTACAAACGGACTAGCAGCGACGAGCAGTACTTC | CASSPHYKRTSSDEQYF
TRBJ2-7 | TRBV6-1 | TRBD1 | - | TGTGCCAGCAGCCTTTTGGGGACAGAGACCTACGAGCAGTACTTC | CASSLLGTETYEQYF
TRBJ2-1 | TRBV21-1 | - | - | TGTGCCAGCAATAAGGCTAGCGGGGGGCCCGCCGACAATGAGCAGTTCTTC | CASNKASGGPADNEQFF
TRBJ1-2 | TRBV30 | - | few | TGTGCCTGGAGTGCAACAGGCTATGGCTACACCTTC | CAWSATGYGYTF
TRBJ2-3 | TRBV6-4 | - | - | TGTGCCAGCAGTGACGCAGATACGCAGTATTTT | CASSDADTQYF
TRBJ2-7 | TRBV27 | TRBD2 | - | TGTGCCAGCAGCCCCGGACTAGCGGGGGTCAGAAGGTACTTC | CASSPGLAGVRRYF
TRBJ2-3 | TRBV4-1 | - | once | TGCGCCAGCAGCCAAGGCAGAGGGGGGACGAGCACCACAGATACGCAGTATTTT | CASSQGRGGTSTTDTQYF
TRBJ1-4 | TRBV27 | TRBD1 | once | TGTGCCAGCAGCTTCAGCAGTTTGACAGGGCAGGTTGAAAAACTGTTTTTT | CASSFSSLTGQVEKLFF
TRBJ2-2 | TRBV5-1 | TRBD1 | - | TGCGCCAGCAGCCCACAGGGGTACACCGGGGAGCTGTTTTTT | CASSPQGYTGELFF
TRBJ1-4 | TRBV30 | - | - | TGTGCCTGGAGTGTACCAGGGGCCTTTGAAAAACTGTTTTTT | CAWSVPGAFEKLFF
TRBJ2-7 | TRBV5-4 | TRBD2 | - | TGTGCCAGCAGCTTGGAAACTAGCGGGACCCTCTACGAGCAGTACTTC | CASSLETSGTLYEQYF
TRBJ2-1 | TRBV28 | - | - | TGTGCCAGCCGGGCACGATTAAACACAATGAAGGAGCAGTTCTTC | CASRARLNTMKEQFF
TRBJ2-1 | TRBV9 | TRBD2 | - | TGTGCCAGCAGCGTAGGACCCAATCTAGCGGGGGCCGAGGAGCAGTTCTTC | CASSVGPNLAGAEEQFF
TRBJ2-7 | TRBV27 | - | - | TGTGCCAGCAGTATAGCGGAGCTCTACGAGCAGTACTTC | CASSIAELYEQYF
TRBJ2-3 | TRBV7-2 | - | - | TGTGCCAGCAGCTTAGCGCGCGCCCCAGATACGCAGTATTTT | CASSLARAPDTQYF
TRBJ1-2 | TRBV30 | - | - | TGTGCCTGGGGGGGACTCTATGGCTACACCTTC | CAWGGLYGYTF
TRBJ2-5 | TRBV4-3 | TRBD2 | - | TGCGCCAGCAGCCAAGGTTTGGGGGGAGGGGAAGAGACCCAGTACTTC | CASSQGLGGGEETQYF
TRBJ2-1 | TRBV18 | TRBD2 | - | TGTGCCAGCTTAACGGGACTAGCGACATACAATGAGCAGTTCTTC | CASLTGLATYNEQFF
TRBJ1-2 | TRBV6-1 | TRBD1 | once | TGTGCCAGCACCGGGACAGCCTATTATGGCTACACCTTC | CASTGTAYYGYTF
TRBJ2-7 | TRBV7-9 | - | once | TGTGCCAGCAGCCCAGTAGACGCCTACGAGCAGTACTTC | CASSPVDAYEQYF
TRBJ2-7 | TRBV19 | TRBD2 | - | TGTGCCAGTAGTAAACGACCGGGACTAGCGGGGGAGACCTACGAGCAGTACTTC | CASSKRPGLAGETYEQYF
TRBJ2-2 | TRBV15 | - | - | TGTGCCACCAGCAGATGGATTGGGGTCACCGGGGAGCTGTTTTTT | CATSRWIGVTGELFF
TRBJ1-4 | TRBV28 | - | - | TGTGCCAGCGGGGCCCGGGGGGAGAATGAAAAACTGTTTTTT | CASGARGENEKLFF
TRBJ2-3 | TRBV11-2 | - | - | TGTGCCAGCAGCTTACTGGGGGGCTCAGATACGCAGTATTTT | CASSLLGGSDTQYF
TRBJ2-7 | TRBV19 | - | - | TGTGCCACCACAGACCTCCCCTACGAGCAGTACTTC | CATTDLPYEQYF
TRBJ2-1 | TRBV5-1 | TRBD1 | once | TGCGCCAGCAGCCGGGACAGACAGTACAATGAGCAGTTCTTC | CASSRDRQYNEQFF
TRBJ1-5 | TRBV2 | - | few | TGTGCCAGCAGTGACAGATATCAGCCCCAGCATTTT | CASSDRYQPQHF
TRBJ1-2 | TRBV15 | - | once | TGTGCCACCAGAGGCAGGGTGGACTATGGCTACACCTTC | CATRGRVDYGYTF
TRBJ2-7 | TRBV2 | - | - | TGTGCCAGCACCGGACGGTTGATTCCCTACGAGCAGTACTTC | CASTGRLIPYEQYF
TRBJ2-7 | TRBV6-6 | - | - | TGTGCCAGCAGTTACTCGGAGGCCTACGAGCAGTACTTC | CASSYSEAYEQYF
TRBJ2-1 | TRBV29-1 | - | - | TGCAGCGTCGCCATAGGTGGGGGGTACAATGAGCAGTTCTTC | CSVAIGGGYNEQFF
TRBJ2-3 | TRBV6-4 | - | - | TGTGCCAGCAGCGCAGCGGTTGAGAGCACAGATACGCAGTATTTT | CASSAAVESTDTQYF
TRBJ2-3 | TRBV9 | TRBD1 | - | TGTGCCAGCAGCGCCCGCTGGGACAGGGGCGCAGATACGCAGTATTTT | CASSARWDRGADTQYF
TRBJ2-3 | TRBV30 | - | - | TGTGCCTGGAGTGCTCTCCACTTCACAGATACGCAGTATTTT | CAWSALHFTDTQYF
TRBJ2-2 | TRBV2 | TRBD1 | - | TGTGCCAGCAGTCGACAGGGAGAAAGGGAGCTGTTTTTT | CASSRQGERELFF
TRBJ2-5 | TRBV7-8 | - | - | TGTGCCAGCAGCTTTCGGGGACAAGAGACCCAGTACTTC | CASSFRGQETQYF
TRBJ2-5 | TRBV6-5 | - | - | TGTGCCAGCAGTTACCCCACGTTAACCGGTCGGGAGACCCAGTACTTC | CASSYPTLTGRETQYF
TRBJ1-1 | TRBV6-4 | TRBD1 | - | TGTGCCAGCATTTTAGGACAGGGAAGGTTCACTGAAGCTTTCTTT | CASILGQGRFTEAFF